The rows below give T cell receptor beta chains drawn from one sample of a study of blood T cells in healthy people across ages. TCRdb re-called the 5' RACE reads through MiXCR, storing one row per CDR3 protein. Of hundreds of thousands of distinct CDR3 sequences in the sample, about 50% are singletons; the top ten hold roughly 14%. Specimen: blood. The receptors shown here come from a woman older than 75 in good health. Each CDR3 is given with its conserved first and last residue. D genes are given only for firm matches. Clone size appears in some rows only: once, few, many, or a class for an expanded clone.

clone_size: -; v_call: TRBV29-1; j_call: TRBJ2-5; d_call: -; cdr3_nt: TGCAGCGTTCAGAGGGTCTACCAAGAGACCCAGTACTTC; cdr3_aa: CSVQRVYQETQYF
clone_size: -; v_call: TRBV5-1; j_call: TRBJ1-1; d_call: -; cdr3_nt: TGCGCCAGCAGAGAAGTAGGGGGGACTGAAGCTTTCTTT; cdr3_aa: CASREVGGTEAFF
clone_size: few; v_call: TRBV7-7; j_call: TRBJ2-5; d_call: -; cdr3_nt: TGTGCTAGCAGCTTAGGGAACAGGGAAGGGACCCAGTACTTC; cdr3_aa: CASSLGNREGTQYF
clone_size: -; v_call: TRBV24-1; j_call: TRBJ2-5; d_call: TRBD1; cdr3_nt: TGTGCCACCAGTGACCGGAGACAGGGTAGAATTCAAGAGACCCAGTACTTC; cdr3_aa: CATSDRRQGRIQETQYF
clone_size: -; v_call: TRBV5-5; j_call: TRBJ2-5; d_call: TRBD1; cdr3_nt: TGTGCCAGCAGCCCAGACAGGGTAATAGGGGAGACCCAGTACTTC; cdr3_aa: CASSPDRVIGETQYF
clone_size: -; v_call: TRBV6-5; j_call: TRBJ2-1; d_call: -; cdr3_nt: TGTGCCAGCAGTCGGACCCTGCGGGGTGAGCAGTTCTTC; cdr3_aa: CASSRTLRGEQFF
clone_size: -; v_call: TRBV15; j_call: TRBJ2-3; d_call: TRBD1; cdr3_nt: TGTGCCACTACACAGGGGGCGAAAGGCACAGATACGCAGTATTTT; cdr3_aa: CATTQGAKGTDTQYF
clone_size: -; v_call: TRBV7-2; j_call: TRBJ1-1; d_call: -; cdr3_nt: TGTGCCAGCAGCCCACCGCCCCCGGTGAACACTGAAGCTTTCTTT; cdr3_aa: CASSPPPPVNTEAFF
clone_size: many; v_call: TRBV29-1; j_call: TRBJ2-1; d_call: TRBD2; cdr3_nt: TGCAGCGTTGAAGCTACGACTAGCGGGAGGGCGGATGAGCAGTTCTTC; cdr3_aa: CSVEATTSGRADEQFF
clone_size: -; v_call: TRBV5-6; j_call: TRBJ2-7; d_call: -; cdr3_nt: TGTGCCAGCAGCCCCGATGGGACACGAACCTACGAGCAGTACTTC; cdr3_aa: CASSPDGTRTYEQYF
clone_size: -; v_call: TRBV7-9; j_call: TRBJ1-3; d_call: -; cdr3_nt: TGTGCCAGCAGCGCTAAGTGGTCGCAAGGAAACACCATATATTTT; cdr3_aa: CASSAKWSQGNTIYF
clone_size: many; v_call: TRBV20-1; j_call: TRBJ2-1; d_call: TRBD1; cdr3_nt: TGCAGTGCTAGTATTGGTCAGGGGGCGGGTAATGAGCAGTTCTTC; cdr3_aa: CSASIGQGAGNEQFF
clone_size: few; v_call: TRBV5-1; j_call: TRBJ1-4; d_call: -; cdr3_nt: TGCGCCAGCAGCCTACCGGGACAAAAGAATGAAAAACTGTTTTTT; cdr3_aa: CASSLPGQKNEKLFF
clone_size: -; v_call: TRBV9; j_call: TRBJ2-5; d_call: -; cdr3_nt: TGTGCCAGCAGCGTAGGAACTAGCTCGGGCGGAGAGACCCAGTACTTC; cdr3_aa: CASSVGTSSGGETQYF
clone_size: -; v_call: TRBV29-1; j_call: TRBJ2-3; d_call: -; cdr3_nt: TGCAGCGTGGGGCTGCTGCGCACAGATACGCAGTATTTT; cdr3_aa: CSVGLLRTDTQYF
clone_size: -; v_call: TRBV3-1; j_call: TRBJ2-1; d_call: -; cdr3_nt: TGTGCCAGCAGCCACGCCGTGGGGGAGCAGTTCTTC; cdr3_aa: CASSHAVGEQFF
clone_size: once; v_call: TRBV9; j_call: TRBJ2-5; d_call: -; cdr3_nt: TGTGCCAGCAGCGTTTCCCCGGAGTACAATGAGCAGTACTTC; cdr3_aa: CASSVSPEYNEQYF
clone_size: -; v_call: TRBV18; j_call: TRBJ1-2; d_call: -; cdr3_nt: TGTGCCAGCTCACCACCGGGACGACGGCAGGGAGACTATGGCTACACCTTC; cdr3_aa: CASSPPGRRQGDYGYTF
clone_size: many; v_call: TRBV6-5; j_call: TRBJ1-5; d_call: -; cdr3_nt: TGTGCCAGCAGTACCGACAGGTCCCCCAATCAGCCCCAGCATTTT; cdr3_aa: CASSTDRSPNQPQHF
clone_size: few; v_call: TRBV2; j_call: TRBJ2-2; d_call: -; cdr3_nt: TGTGCCAGCAGGGATAATGTAGGGGAGCTGTTTTTT; cdr3_aa: CASRDNVGELFF
clone_size: many; v_call: TRBV20-1; j_call: TRBJ1-2; d_call: -; cdr3_nt: TGCAGTCCAAACAGGGATGACTATGGCTACACCTTC; cdr3_aa: CSPNRDDYGYTF
clone_size: once; v_call: TRBV6-2/TRBV6-3; j_call: TRBJ2-7; d_call: -; cdr3_nt: TGTGCCAGCAGTTACAGGAGTGGGTCTTACGAGCAGTACTTC; cdr3_aa: CASSYRSGSYEQYF
clone_size: -; v_call: TRBV12-3/TRBV12-4; j_call: TRBJ2-3; d_call: -; cdr3_nt: TGTGCCAGCAGCAGGACAGGGTCGGGGGGAGATACGCAGTATTTT; cdr3_aa: CASSRTGSGGDTQYF
clone_size: many; v_call: TRBV12-3/TRBV12-4; j_call: TRBJ2-3; d_call: -; cdr3_nt: TGTGCCAGCAGTTCTACAGGGACCCGCACAGATACGCAGTATTTT; cdr3_aa: CASSSTGTRTDTQYF
clone_size: many; v_call: TRBV6-6; j_call: TRBJ2-6; d_call: -; cdr3_nt: TGTGCCAGCAGTTACTCGTACCGGGGAGGGGCCAACGTCCTGACTTTC; cdr3_aa: CASSYSYRGGANVLTF
clone_size: -; v_call: TRBV12-3/TRBV12-4; j_call: TRBJ2-7; d_call: -; cdr3_nt: TGTGCCAGCAGTTCCCCCCCGGGCTACGAGCAGTACTTC; cdr3_aa: CASSSPPGYEQYF
clone_size: -; v_call: TRBV5-1; j_call: TRBJ1-1; d_call: TRBD1; cdr3_nt: TGCGCCAGCAGCCCGACAGGGGCGAACATGGCTTTCTTT; cdr3_aa: CASSPTGANMAFF